A selection of T cell receptor beta chains follows, all from one sample in a study of technical replicates of blood from several donors. Assay: immunoSEQ multiplex PCR; the TCRdb copy retains only in-frame clones and omits some. This sample has 75,000 to 100,000 clones, with around 94% found just once. Input material: T cells isolated from PBMCs. These TCRs come from a human donor in good health. Both conserved end residues are part of each CDR3. Fields, in order: CDR3 protein, CDR3 DNA, D gene, clone size, V gene, J gene, CDR3 length. The D gene is left open where the match is weak. The size field is filled for only some rows; it gives once, few, many or a size class.

CDR3aa: CASRNPGQGTYEQYF; CDR3nt: TGTGCCAGCAGAAATCCGGGACAGGGGACCTACGAGCAGTACTTC; d_gene: TRBD1; abundance: .; v_gene: TRBV11-2; j_gene: TRBJ2-7; len: 15
CDR3aa: CASGLGRSMNTEAFF; CDR3nt: TGTGCTAGTGGTTTGGGGCGGTCAATGAACACTGAAGCTTTCTTT; d_gene: .; abundance: .; v_gene: TRBV12-5; j_gene: TRBJ1-1; len: 15
CDR3aa: CASRSTGGDYGYTF; CDR3nt: TGTGCCAGCAGGTCTACAGGGGGAGACTATGGCTACACCTTC; d_gene: TRBD1; abundance: .; v_gene: TRBV27; j_gene: TRBJ1-2; len: 14
CDR3aa: CASSLSAVPTGGLGEQYF; CDR3nt: TGCGCCAGCAGCTTGTCTGCGGTTCCAACAGGGGGCTTAGGCGAGCAGTACTTC; d_gene: TRBD1; abundance: .; v_gene: TRBV5-1; j_gene: TRBJ2-7; len: 18
CDR3aa: CASYSGISNEQFF; CDR3nt: TGTGCCAGCTACTCCGGGATCTCGAATGAGCAGTTCTTC; d_gene: .; abundance: .; v_gene: TRBV2; j_gene: TRBJ2-1; len: 13
CDR3aa: CASSRISSSYNEQFF; CDR3nt: TGCGCCAGCAGCCGTATTTCGAGCTCCTACAATGAGCAGTTCTTC; d_gene: .; abundance: .; v_gene: TRBV4-3; j_gene: TRBJ2-1; len: 15
CDR3aa: CASSDLAGGPNEQFF; CDR3nt: TGCGCCAGCAGTGATCTAGCGGGAGGGCCTAATGAGCAGTTCTTC; d_gene: TRBD2; abundance: .; v_gene: TRBV10-2; j_gene: TRBJ2-1; len: 15
CDR3aa: CASSFHGSTDTQYF; CDR3nt: TGTGCCAGCAGCTTCCACGGGAGCACAGATACGCAGTATTTT; d_gene: .; abundance: once; v_gene: TRBV7-2; j_gene: TRBJ2-3; len: 14
CDR3aa: CASSLNRAYEQYF; CDR3nt: TGTGCCAGCAGCTTAAATCGCGCCTACGAGCAGTACTTC; d_gene: .; abundance: .; v_gene: TRBV7-3; j_gene: TRBJ2-7; len: 13
CDR3aa: CASSISRTAMNTEAFF; CDR3nt: TGTGCCAGTAGTATCTCAAGGACAGCGATGAACACTGAAGCTTTCTTT; d_gene: .; abundance: .; v_gene: TRBV19; j_gene: TRBJ1-1; len: 16
CDR3aa: CASRGTGAFYEQYF; CDR3nt: TGTGCCAGCAGAGGGACAGGGGCCTTCTACGAGCAGTACTTC; d_gene: TRBD1; abundance: .; v_gene: TRBV28; j_gene: TRBJ2-7; len: 14
CDR3aa: CASSLQETQYF; CDR3nt: TGTGCCAGCAGCCTACAAGAGACCCAGTACTTC; d_gene: .; abundance: .; v_gene: TRBV28; j_gene: TRBJ2-5; len: 11
CDR3aa: CASSLDGSGRDTQYF; CDR3nt: TGTGCCAGCAGCTTAGACGGGAGTGGTAGAGATACGCAGTATTTT; d_gene: .; abundance: .; v_gene: TRBV7-6; j_gene: TRBJ2-3; len: 15
CDR3aa: CASSPSWETQYF; CDR3nt: TGTGCCAGCTCACCAAGCTGGGAGACCCAGTACTTC; d_gene: .; abundance: .; v_gene: TRBV18; j_gene: TRBJ2-5; len: 12
CDR3aa: CSAGSSGSANTGELFF; CDR3nt: TGCAGCGCCGGTTCCAGCGGGAGCGCGAACACCGGGGAGCTGTTTTTT; d_gene: TRBD2; abundance: .; v_gene: TRBV29-1; j_gene: TRBJ2-2; len: 16
CDR3aa: CASTPLGRENQPQHF; CDR3nt: TGTGCCAGCACCCCCTTGGGCAGGGAAAATCAGCCCCAGCATTTT; d_gene: .; abundance: .; v_gene: TRBV27; j_gene: TRBJ1-5; len: 15